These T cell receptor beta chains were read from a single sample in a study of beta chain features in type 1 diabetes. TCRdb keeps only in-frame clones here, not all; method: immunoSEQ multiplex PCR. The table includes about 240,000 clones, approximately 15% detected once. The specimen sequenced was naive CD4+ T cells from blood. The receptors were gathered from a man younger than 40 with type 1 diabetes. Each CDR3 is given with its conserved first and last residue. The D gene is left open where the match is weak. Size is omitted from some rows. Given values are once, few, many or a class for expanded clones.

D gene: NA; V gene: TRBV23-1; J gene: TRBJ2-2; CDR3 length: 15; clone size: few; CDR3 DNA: TGCGCCAGCAGTGTCGGACAGCCGATTACCGGGGAGCTGTTTTTT; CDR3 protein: CASSVGQPITGELFF
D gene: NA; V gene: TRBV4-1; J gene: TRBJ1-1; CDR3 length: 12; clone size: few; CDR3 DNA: TGCGCCAGCAGGAGCGGGAACACTGAAGCTTTCTTT; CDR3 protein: CASRSGNTEAFF
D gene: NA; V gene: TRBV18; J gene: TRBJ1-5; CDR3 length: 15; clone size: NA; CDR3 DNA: TGTGCCAGCTCACCACGGGCAGGGGACAATCAGCCCCAGCATTTT; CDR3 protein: CASSPRAGDNQPQHF
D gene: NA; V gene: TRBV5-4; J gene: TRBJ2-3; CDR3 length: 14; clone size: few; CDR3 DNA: TGTGCCAGCAGCTTGGTGTCCAGGGGAGATACGCAGTATTTT; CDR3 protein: CASSLVSRGDTQYF
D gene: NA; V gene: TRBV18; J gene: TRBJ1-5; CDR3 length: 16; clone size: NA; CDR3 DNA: TGTGCCAGCTCACCACGCGGCAGGGGAAGCAATCAGCCCCAGCATTTT; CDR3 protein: CASSPRGRGSNQPQHF
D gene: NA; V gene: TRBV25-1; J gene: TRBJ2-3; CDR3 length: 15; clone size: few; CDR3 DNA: TGTGCCAGCAGTGACCCCAGTTCCGGGGCAGATACGCAGTATTTT; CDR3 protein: CASSDPSSGADTQYF
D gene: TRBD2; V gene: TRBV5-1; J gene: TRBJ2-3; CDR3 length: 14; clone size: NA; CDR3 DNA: TGCGCCAGCAGGGCCGGGACTAGTGCAGATACGCAGTATTTT; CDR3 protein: CASRAGTSADTQYF
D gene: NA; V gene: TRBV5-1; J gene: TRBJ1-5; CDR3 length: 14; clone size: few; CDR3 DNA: TGCGCCAGCAGCTTGGAAGGGGCGAATCAGCCCCAGCATTTT; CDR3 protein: CASSLEGANQPQHF
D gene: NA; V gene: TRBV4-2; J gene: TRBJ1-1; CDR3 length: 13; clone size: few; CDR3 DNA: TGTGCCAGCAGCTCTTTAGAGAACACTGAAGCTTTCTTT; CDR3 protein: CASSSLENTEAFF
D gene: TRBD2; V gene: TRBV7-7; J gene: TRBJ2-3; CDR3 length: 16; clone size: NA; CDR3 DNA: TGTGCTAGTGCCGCCGGACTAGCGGGGACCACAGATACGCAGTATTTT; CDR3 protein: CASAAGLAGTTDTQYF
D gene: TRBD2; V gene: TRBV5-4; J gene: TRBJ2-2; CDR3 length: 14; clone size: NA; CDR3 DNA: TGTGCCAGTAGCACGGGACTATACACCGGGGAGCTGTTTTTT; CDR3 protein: CASSTGLYTGELFF
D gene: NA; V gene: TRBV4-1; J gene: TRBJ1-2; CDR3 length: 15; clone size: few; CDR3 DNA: TGCGCCAGCAGCCAAGTCGGCGGATATAACTATGGCTACACCTTC; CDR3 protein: CASSQVGGYNYGYTF
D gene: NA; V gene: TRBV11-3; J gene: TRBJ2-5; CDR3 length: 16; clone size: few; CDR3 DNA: TGTGCCAGCAGCTTAAGGGCCGGGACTCTCAAAGAGACCCAGTACTTC; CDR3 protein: CASSLRAGTLKETQYF
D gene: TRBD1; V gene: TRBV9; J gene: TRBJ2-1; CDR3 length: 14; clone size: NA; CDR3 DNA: TGTGCCAGCAGCGTGACAGGGATTTACAATGAGCAGTTCTTC; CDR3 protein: CASSVTGIYNEQFF
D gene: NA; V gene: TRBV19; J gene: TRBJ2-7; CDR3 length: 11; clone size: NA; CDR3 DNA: TGTGCCAGTGGACCAGGGGTCGAGCAGTACTTC; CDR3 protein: CASGPGVEQYF
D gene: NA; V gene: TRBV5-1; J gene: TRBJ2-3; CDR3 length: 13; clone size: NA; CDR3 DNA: TGCGCCAGCGGGGAGCCAAGCACAGATACGCAGTATTTT; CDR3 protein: CASGEPSTDTQYF
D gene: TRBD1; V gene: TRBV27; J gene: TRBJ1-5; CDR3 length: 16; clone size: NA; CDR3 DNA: TGTGCCAGCAGTTCTGGGACAGGGGGGCGCAATCAGCCCCAGCATTTT; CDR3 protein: CASSSGTGGRNQPQHF
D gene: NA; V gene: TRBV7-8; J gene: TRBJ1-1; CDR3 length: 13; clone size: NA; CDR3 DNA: TGTGCCAGCAGCTCCCGGTTGAACACTGAAGCTTTCTTT; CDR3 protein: CASSSRLNTEAFF
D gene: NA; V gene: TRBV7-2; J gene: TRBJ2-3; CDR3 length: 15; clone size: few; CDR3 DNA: TGTGCCAGCAGCCTACAGGGAATGGGCACAGATACGCAGTATTTT; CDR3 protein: CASSLQGMGTDTQYF
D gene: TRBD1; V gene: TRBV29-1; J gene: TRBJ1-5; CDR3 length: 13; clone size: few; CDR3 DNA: TGCAGCGTTTTGACAGGGGGCAATCAGCCCCAGCATTTT; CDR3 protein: CSVLTGGNQPQHF
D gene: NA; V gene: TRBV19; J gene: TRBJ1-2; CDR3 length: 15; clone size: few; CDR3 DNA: TGTGCCAGTAGTATTGATCCGGCGGGGGCTAATGGCTACACCTTC; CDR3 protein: CASSIDPAGANGYTF
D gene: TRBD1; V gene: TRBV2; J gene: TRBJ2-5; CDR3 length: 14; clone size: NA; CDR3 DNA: TGTGCCAGCAGTGAACAGGGGGCAGCGGAGACCCAGTACTTC; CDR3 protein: CASSEQGAAETQYF
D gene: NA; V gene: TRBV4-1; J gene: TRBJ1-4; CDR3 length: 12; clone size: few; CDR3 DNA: TGCGCCAGCAGCCTTGCACAGGAAAAACTGTTTTTT; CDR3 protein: CASSLAQEKLFF
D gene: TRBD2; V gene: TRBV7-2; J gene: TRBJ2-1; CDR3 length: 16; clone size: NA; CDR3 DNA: TGTGCCAGCAGCGATCCTCGACTAGCGGGAGACCATGAGCAGTTCTTC; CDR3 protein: CASSDPRLAGDHEQFF
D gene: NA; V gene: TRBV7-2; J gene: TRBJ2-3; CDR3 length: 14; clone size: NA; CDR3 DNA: TGTGCCAGCAGCTTCGGCGGGAGCACAGATACGCAGTATTTT; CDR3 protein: CASSFGGSTDTQYF
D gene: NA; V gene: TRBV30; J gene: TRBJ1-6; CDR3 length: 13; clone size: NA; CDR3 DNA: TGTGCCTGGAGTGTACTTACGCATTCACCCCTCCACTTT; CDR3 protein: CAWSVLTHSPLHF
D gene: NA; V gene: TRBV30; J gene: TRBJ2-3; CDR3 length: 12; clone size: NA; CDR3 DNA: TGTGCCTGGAGTGACAACACAGATACGCAGTATTTT; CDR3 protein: CAWSDNTDTQYF
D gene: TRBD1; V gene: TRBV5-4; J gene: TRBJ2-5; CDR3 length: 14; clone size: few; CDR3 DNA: TGTGCCAGCAGCTCGGGACAGGCGGGGGAGACCCAGTACTTC; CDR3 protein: CASSSGQAGETQYF
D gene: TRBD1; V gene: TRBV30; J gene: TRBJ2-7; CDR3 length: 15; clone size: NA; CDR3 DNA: TGTGCCTGGAGTGTAGAGACAGGGGCGAACTACGAGCAGTACTTC; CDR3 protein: CAWSVETGANYEQYF
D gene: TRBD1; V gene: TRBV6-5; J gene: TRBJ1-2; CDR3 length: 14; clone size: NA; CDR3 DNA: TGTGCCAGCAGACCCCCGGGACAGGGGGTGGGCTACACCTTC; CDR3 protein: CASRPPGQGVGYTF
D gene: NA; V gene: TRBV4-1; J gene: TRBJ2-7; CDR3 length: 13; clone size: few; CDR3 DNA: TGCGCCAGCAGCCCTGAACAGGGTTACGAGCAGTACTTC; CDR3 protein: CASSPEQGYEQYF
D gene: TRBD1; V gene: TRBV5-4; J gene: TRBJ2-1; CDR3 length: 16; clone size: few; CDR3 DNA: TGTGCCAGCAGCTTGAGGGACAGGGGTTCGTACAATGAGCAGTTCTTC; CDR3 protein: CASSLRDRGSYNEQFF
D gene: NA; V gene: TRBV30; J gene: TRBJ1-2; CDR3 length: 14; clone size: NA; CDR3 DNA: TGTGCCTGGAGTGTTCGCGGCTTGAACTATGGCTACACCTTC; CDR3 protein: CAWSVRGLNYGYTF
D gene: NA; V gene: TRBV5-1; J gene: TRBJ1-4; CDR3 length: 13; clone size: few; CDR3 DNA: TGCGCCAGCAGGGAGGGGCCTAGTGAAAAACTGTTTTTT; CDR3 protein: CASREGPSEKLFF
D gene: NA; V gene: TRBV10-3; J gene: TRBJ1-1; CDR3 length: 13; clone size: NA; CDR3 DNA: TGTGCCATCAGTGGACAGCTGAACACTGAAGCTTTCTTT; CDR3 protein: CAISGQLNTEAFF
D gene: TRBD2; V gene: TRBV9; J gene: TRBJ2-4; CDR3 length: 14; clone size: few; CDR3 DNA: TGTGCCAGCAGCGTAGACGCGGGGGTAGGGACTCAGTACTTC; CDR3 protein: CASSVDAGVGTQYF
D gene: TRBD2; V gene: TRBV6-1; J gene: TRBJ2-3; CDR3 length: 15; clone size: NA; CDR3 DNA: TGTGCCAGCAGTCCTAGCGGGGGGGCGGCAGATACGCAGTATTTT; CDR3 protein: CASSPSGGAADTQYF
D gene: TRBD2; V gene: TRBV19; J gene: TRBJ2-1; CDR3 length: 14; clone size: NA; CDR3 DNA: TGTGCCAGTAGTATAGATGGGACTAGCGGTGAGCAGTTCTTC; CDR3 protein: CASSIDGTSGEQFF
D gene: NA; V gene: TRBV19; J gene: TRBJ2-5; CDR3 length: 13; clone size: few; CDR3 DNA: TGTGCCAGTAGTGCTCTCGGGGGAGAGACCCAGTACTTC; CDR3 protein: CASSALGGETQYF
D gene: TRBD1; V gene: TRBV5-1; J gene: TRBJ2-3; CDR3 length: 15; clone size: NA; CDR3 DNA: TGCGCCAGCAGCTTGGCCGGACAGGACACAGATACGCAGTATTTT; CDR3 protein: CASSLAGQDTDTQYF
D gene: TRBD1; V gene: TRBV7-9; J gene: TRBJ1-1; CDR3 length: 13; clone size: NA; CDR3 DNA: TGTGCCAGCGATCGACAGGGAGGTACTGAAGCTTTCTTT; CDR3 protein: CASDRQGGTEAFF
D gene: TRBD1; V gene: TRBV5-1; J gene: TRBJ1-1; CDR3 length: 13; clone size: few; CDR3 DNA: TGCGCCAGCAGCACGGGACAGGGTCCTGAAGCTTTCTTT; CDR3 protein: CASSTGQGPEAFF
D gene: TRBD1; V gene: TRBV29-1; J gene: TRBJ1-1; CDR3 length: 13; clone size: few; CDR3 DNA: TGCAGCGTTGATCGACAGGGGCACACTGAAGCTTTCTTT; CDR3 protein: CSVDRQGHTEAFF
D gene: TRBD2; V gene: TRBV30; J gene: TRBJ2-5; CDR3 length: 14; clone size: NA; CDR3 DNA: TGTGCCTCGGAGACTAGCGGGATTGGAGAGACCCAGTACTTC; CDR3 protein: CASETSGIGETQYF
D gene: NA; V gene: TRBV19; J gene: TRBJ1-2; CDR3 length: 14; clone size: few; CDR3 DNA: TGTGCCAGTAGCTCCGGACTACCTAACTATGGCTACACCTTC; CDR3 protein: CASSSGLPNYGYTF
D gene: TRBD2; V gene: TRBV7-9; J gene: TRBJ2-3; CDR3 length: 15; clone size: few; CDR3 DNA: TGTGCCAGCAGCTTTTTAGCGGGGGGCACAGATACGCAGTATTTT; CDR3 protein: CASSFLAGGTDTQYF
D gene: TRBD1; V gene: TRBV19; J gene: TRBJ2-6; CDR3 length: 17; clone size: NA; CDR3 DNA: TGTGCCAGTAGTATAGATGGGACAGGGGCAGGGGCCAACGTCCTGACTTTC; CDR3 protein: CASSIDGTGAGANVLTF
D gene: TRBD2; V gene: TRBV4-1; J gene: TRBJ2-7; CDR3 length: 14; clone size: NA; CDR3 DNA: TGCGCCAGCAGCCGGACTAGCGGAACCTACGAGCAGTACTTC; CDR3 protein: CASSRTSGTYEQYF
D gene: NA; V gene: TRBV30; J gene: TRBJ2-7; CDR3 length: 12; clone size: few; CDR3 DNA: TGTGCCTGGAGTGTGCGGTCCTACGAGCAGTACTTC; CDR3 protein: CAWSVRSYEQYF
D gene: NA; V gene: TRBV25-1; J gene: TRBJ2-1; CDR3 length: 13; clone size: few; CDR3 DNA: TGTGCCAGCAGTGAATGGGTGACACGCGAGCAGTTCTTC; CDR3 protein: CASSEWVTREQFF
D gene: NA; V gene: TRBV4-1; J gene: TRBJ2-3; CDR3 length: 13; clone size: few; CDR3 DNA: TGCGCCAGCAGCCTATCCGGCACAGATACGCAGTATTTT; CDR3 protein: CASSLSGTDTQYF
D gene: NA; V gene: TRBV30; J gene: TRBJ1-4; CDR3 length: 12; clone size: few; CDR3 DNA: TGTGCCTGGAGTGGGGAGATGGAAAAACTGTTTTTT; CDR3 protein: CAWSGEMEKLFF